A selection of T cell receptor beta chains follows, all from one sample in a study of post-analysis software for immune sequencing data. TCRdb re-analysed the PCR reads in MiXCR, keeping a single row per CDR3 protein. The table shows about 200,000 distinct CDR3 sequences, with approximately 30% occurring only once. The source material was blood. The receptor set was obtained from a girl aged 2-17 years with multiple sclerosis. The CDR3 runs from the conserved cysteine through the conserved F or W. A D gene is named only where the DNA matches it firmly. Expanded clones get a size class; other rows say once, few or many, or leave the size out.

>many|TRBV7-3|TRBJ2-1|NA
TGTGCCAGCAGTTCCCCTCAGGGTGAGCAGTTCTTC
CASSSPQGEQFF
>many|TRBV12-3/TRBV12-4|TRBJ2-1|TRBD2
TGTGCCAGCAGCGGACTAGCGGTAAACAATGAGCAGTTCTTC
CASSGLAVNNEQFF
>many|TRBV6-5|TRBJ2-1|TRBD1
TGTGCCAGCAGTTTATATGGACAGGGCGTCTACAATGAGCAGTTCTTC
CASSLYGQGVYNEQFF
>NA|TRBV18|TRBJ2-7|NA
TGTGCCAGCTCACCACCCTGGAACGGCCCCTACGAGCAGTACTTC
CASSPPWNGPYEQYF
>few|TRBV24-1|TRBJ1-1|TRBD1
TGTGCCACCAGTGAGGGGACAGCCGGGGGTGAAGCTTTCTTT
CATSEGTAGGEAFF
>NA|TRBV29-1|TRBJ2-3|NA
TGCAGCGTTATGACGGGATTGGATACGCAGTATTTT
CSVMTGLDTQYF
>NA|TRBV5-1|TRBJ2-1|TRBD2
TGCGCCAGCAGCTTGGGCGGGGGGCGATACAATGAGCAGTTCTTC
CASSLGGGRYNEQFF
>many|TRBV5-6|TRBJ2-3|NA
TGTGCCAGCAGCTTCAACCGAGCGTCAGATACGCAGTATTTT
CASSFNRASDTQYF
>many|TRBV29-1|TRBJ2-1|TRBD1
TGCAGCGTAGTCCGGGACAGGGGATACAATGAGCAGTTCTTC
CSVVRDRGYNEQFF
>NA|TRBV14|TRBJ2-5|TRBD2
TGTGCCAGCAGCCAAGACCTAGCGGGAAGGGGGACCCAGTACTTC
CASSQDLAGRGTQYF
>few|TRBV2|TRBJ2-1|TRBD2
TGTGCCAGCAGTGTTACTAGCGGCCACAATGAGCAGTTCTTC
CASSVTSGHNEQFF
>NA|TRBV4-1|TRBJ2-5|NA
TGCGCCAGCAGCACGCCTGGGGCCCAAGAGACCCAGTACTTC
CASSTPGAQETQYF
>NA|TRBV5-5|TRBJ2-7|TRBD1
TGTGCCAGCAGCTGGGCCGGGACAGGGAGCCACGAGCAGTACTTC
CASSWAGTGSHEQYF
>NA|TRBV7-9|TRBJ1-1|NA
TGTGCCAGCAGCTTTCTAAGGGGGAACACTGAAGCTTTCTTT
CASSFLRGNTEAFF
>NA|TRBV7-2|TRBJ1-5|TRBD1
TGTGCCCGCGGCCACCTACAGGGGAGACAGCCCCAGCATTTT
CARGHLQGRQPQHF
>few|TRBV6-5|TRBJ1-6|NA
TGTGCCAGCGGCAAGTTGTCTATCAGGGATTCACCCCTCCACTTT
CASGKLSIRDSPLHF
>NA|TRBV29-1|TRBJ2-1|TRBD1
TGCAGCGTTGAGAGGGGGACAGGGGGCTGGAATGAGCAGTTCTTC
CSVERGTGGWNEQFF
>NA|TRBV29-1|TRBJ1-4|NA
TGCAGCGCCGTTGCAACTAATGAAAAACTGTTTTTT
CSAVATNEKLFF
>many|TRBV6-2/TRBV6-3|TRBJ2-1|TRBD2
TGTGCCAGCAGTTACGCGCGGGGGGTTTCCTACAATGAGCAGTTCTTC
CASSYARGVSYNEQFF
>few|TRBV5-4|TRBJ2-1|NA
TGTGCCAGCAGCCCGGTCCCCTACAATGAGCAGTTCTTC
CASSPVPYNEQFF
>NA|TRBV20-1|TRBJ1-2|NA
TGCAGTGCTAGAGGGGGCAATGGCTACACCTTC
CSARGGNGYTF
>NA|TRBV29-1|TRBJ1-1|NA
TGCAGCGCCGATCGAGGGGAAGCTTTCTTT
CSADRGEAFF
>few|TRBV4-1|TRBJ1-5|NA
TGCGCCAGCAGCCAACGGTTACAGAGCAATCAGCCCCAGCATTTT
CASSQRLQSNQPQHF
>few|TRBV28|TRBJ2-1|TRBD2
TGTGCCAGCACCTTAGCGGGGGGCTCCTACAATGAGCAGTTCTTC
CASTLAGGSYNEQFF
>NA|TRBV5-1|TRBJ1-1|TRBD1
TGCGCCAGCAGGGCTCAGGGGGCATCGGGGGAAGCTTTCTTT
CASRAQGASGEAFF
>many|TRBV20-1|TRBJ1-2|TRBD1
TGCAGTGCTAGAGCAACAGGGGCTAACTATGGCTACACCTTC
CSARATGANYGYTF
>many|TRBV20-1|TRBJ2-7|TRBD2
TGCAGTGCTACGAGCGGGAGCAGGAGTCGGTACTTC
CSATSGSRSRYF
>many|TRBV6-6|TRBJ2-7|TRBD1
TGTGCCAGCAGGACAGGGGCTGGCTACGAGCAGTACTTC
CASRTGAGYEQYF
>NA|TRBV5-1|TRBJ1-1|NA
TGCGCCAGCAGCACGGGGTGGGCGGGGGAAGCTTTCTTT
CASSTGWAGEAFF
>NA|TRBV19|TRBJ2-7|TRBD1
TGTGCCAGTAGTATAAGCGGGACAGGGTCCTACGAGCAGTACTTC
CASSISGTGSYEQYF
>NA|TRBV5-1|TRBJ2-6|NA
TGCGCCAGCAGCTTTGCAGAAAGCTATTCTGGGGCCAACGTCCTGACTTTC
CASSFAESYSGANVLTF
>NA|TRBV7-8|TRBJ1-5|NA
TGTGCCAGCAGCTGGAACAGGGTAAATCAGCCCCAGCATTTT
CASSWNRVNQPQHF
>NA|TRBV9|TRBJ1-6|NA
TGTGCCAGCAGCGCGGTAGCGGGGGCTTCAAATTCACCCCTCCACTTT
CASSAVAGASNSPLHF
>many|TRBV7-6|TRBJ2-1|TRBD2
TGTGCCAGCACCATGACTAGCGGGCATTACAATGAGCAGTTCTTC
CASTMTSGHYNEQFF
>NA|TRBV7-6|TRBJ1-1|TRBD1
TGTGCCAGCAGCGCCGGCGAGACAGGGAGCATAAGGGGAGCTTTCTTT
CASSAGETGSIRGAFF
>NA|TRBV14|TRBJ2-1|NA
TGTGCCAGCAGCCAATGGGACGGTGAGCAGTTCTTC
CASSQWDGEQFF
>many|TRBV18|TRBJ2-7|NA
TGTGCCAGCTCCCCTTATTGGGCTACCTACGAGCAGTACTTC
CASSPYWATYEQYF
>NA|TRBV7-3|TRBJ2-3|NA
TGTGCCAGCAGCCCTCCAGGAGCCGAGGCAGATACGCAGTATTTT
CASSPPGAEADTQYF
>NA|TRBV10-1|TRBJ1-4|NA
TGCGCCAGCAGTGAGAACTTAACGGAGAAAGGGCTGTTTTTT
CASSENLTEKGLFF
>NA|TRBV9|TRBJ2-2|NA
TGTGCCAGCAGCGTAGCGGCCCTTGGCCGCCCGAACACCGGGGAGCTGTTTTTT
CASSVAALGRPNTGELFF
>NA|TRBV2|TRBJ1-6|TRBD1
TGTGCCAGCAGTTGGGACAGCTTGGAGAATTCACCCCTCCACTTT
CASSWDSLENSPLHF
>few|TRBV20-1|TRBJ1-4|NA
TGCAGTGCTAGAGATTGGTGGAACCCGGGCAATGAAAAACTGTTTTTT
CSARDWWNPGNEKLFF
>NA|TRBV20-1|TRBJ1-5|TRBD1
TGCAGTGCTTCTCAAACAGGGGAGGAGGGTCAGCCCCAGCATTTT
CSASQTGEEGQPQHF
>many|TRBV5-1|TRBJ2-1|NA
TGCGCCAGCAGCTTATCCCTAGCCTCCAATGAGCAGTTCTTC
CASSLSLASNEQFF
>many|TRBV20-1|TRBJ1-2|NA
TGCAGTGCTGGCCCCGTTAACTATGGCTACACCTTC
CSAGPVNYGYTF
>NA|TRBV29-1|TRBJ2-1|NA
TGCAGCGCCACTTTATCCTTGAATGAGCAGTTCTTC
CSATLSLNEQFF
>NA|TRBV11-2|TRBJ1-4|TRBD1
TGTGCCAGCAGTCGGGGGACAGGGACTGATGAAAAACTGTTTTTT
CASSRGTGTDEKLFF
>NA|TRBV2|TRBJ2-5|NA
TGTGCCAGCTCGGACCTACCACGGGAGACCCAGTACTTC
CASSDLPRETQYF
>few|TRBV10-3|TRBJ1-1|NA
TGTGCCATCACGCGGCAGGGAAACACTGAAGCTTTCTTT
CAITRQGNTEAFF
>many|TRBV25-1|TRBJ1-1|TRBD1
TGTGCCAGCAGTGGCCTAGGGGGCCCCGACACTGAAGCTTTCTTT
CASSGLGGPDTEAFF